These 31 T cell receptor beta chains came from one sample sequenced in a study of cytomegalovirus exposure and HLA in healthy donors. PCR used 60 Vbeta primers and 13 Jbeta primers. Profiled with immunoSEQ multiplex PCR; TCRdb holds only in-frame clones, not every one. The data hold over 200,000 clones, with around four fifths observed a single time. The sample taken for sequencing was PBMCs. Every receptor here comes from a woman aged 55 to 70 in good health and CMV-seropositive.

The rearrangement links TRBV28 to TRBJ2-1, with unresolved D. CDR3 size: 15 residues. The germline gives CDR1 MDHEN, CDR2 SYDVKM. The germline V and J ends were trimmed by 2 bases and 4 bases, with 12 bases remaining between them. The DNA for the CDR3 is TGTGCCAGCAGTTTACCCAGGCTAACTTACAATGAGCAGTTCTTC. It specifies CASSLPRLTYNEQFF.

J is TRBJ1-2 and V is TRBV18; no clear D gene. The CDR3 extends over 13 amino acids. Between the trimmed V and J ends, which lost 1 base and 13 bases, there was a span of 16 bases. CDR1 is KGHSH, CDR2 LQKENI, per germline. The CDR3 region is CASSPHPLAGLTF. CDR3 nucleotides: TGTGCCAGCTCACCACACCCCCTGGCAGGACTCACCTTC.

This chain connects TRBV9 to TRBJ2-5; 10 nucleotides agree with TRBD2. V dropped 4 bases and J dropped 3; count of bases not matched to a gene: 6. Germline-derived CDR1 and CDR2 are SGDLS and YYNGEE. The CDR3 runs 15 residues. CDR3 region: CASSPRLAGEETQYF. CDR3 DNA: TGTGCCAGCAGCCCCCGACTAGCGGGCGAAGAGACCCAGTACTTC.

This clone was observed a few times. This sequence joins TRBV10-3 and TRBJ2-1; 10 positions match TRBD1. With 4 bases clipped from V and 6 bases from J, the junction kept 0 bases outside the gene matches. Germline V gives CDR1 ENHRY, CDR2 SYGVKD. The CDR3 is made up of 13 amino acids. CDR3: CAISGDRGNEQFF. CDR3 coding DNA: TGTGCCATCAGTGGGGACAGGGGCAATGAGCAGTTCTTC.

This clone showed up just a few times. The chain employs TRBV7-2 and TRBJ2-2; possibly TRBD2 for D (7 bases). The CDR3 is 15 residues long. CDR1 is SGHTA, CDR2 FQGNSA, per germline. V was shortened by 5 bases and J by 6 bases, with 16 bases between the two germline ends. In DNA, the CDR3 is TGTGCCAGCAGCCGCGGGGGCCCGGGGGCCGGGGAGCTGTTTTTT. It is translated as CASSRGGPGAGELFF.

This chain connects TRBV4-3 to TRBJ1-3; tentative D call: TRBD1 (6 bases). Between the trimmed V and J ends, which lost 1 base and 4 bases, there was a span of 8 bases. The CDR3 consists of 14 residues. The germline V gene encodes CDR1 LGHNA and CDR2 YSLEER. DNA for the CDR3: TGCGCCAGCAGCCAAGGGACAGTCGGAAACACCATATATTTT. Translated, it gives CASSQGTVGNTIYF.

This chain uses TRBV7-2 with TRBJ2-1; D gene uncertain. This CDR3 has 12 amino acids. Trimming stripped 5 bases from V and 4 bases from J, with 6 bases between. Germline loops: CDR1 SGHTA, CDR2 FQGNSA. The CDR3 region is CASSVIYNEQFF. In DNA, the CDR3 is TGTGCCAGCAGCGTAATTTACAATGAGCAGTTCTTC.

The chain carries TRBV30 and TRBJ1-4, with 7 bases that match TRBD1. Germline CDR1 and CDR2: GTSNPN and SVGIG (reference sequence). The CDR3 runs 14 residues. V lost 3 bases to trimming and J lost 6 bases; unmatched junction nucleotides: 7. Written as DNA, the CDR3 is TGTGCCTGGAGGAAACAGGGGTTGTATGAAAAACTGTTTTTT. It encodes CAWRKQGLYEKLFF.

This chain uses TRBV6-6 with TRBJ1-1; 7 nucleotides match TRBD1. Germline CDR1 MNHNY, CDR2 SVGAGI (reference sequence). V was pared by 6 bases and J by 7 bases, with 8 bases of the junction left unmatched. The CDR3 spans 13 residues. The CDR3 loop reads CASSWASGGEAFF. The DNA of the CDR3 is TGTGCCAGCAGCTGGGCCTCAGGGGGTGAAGCTTTCTTT.

The CDR3 DNA reads as TGCAGCGCCGACGGGGGAGTCGACGAGCAGTACTTC. The encoded protein is CSADGGVDEQYF. This chain uses TRBV29-1 with TRBJ2-7; D is possibly TRBD2 (6 bases). In germline, CDR1 is SQVTM, CDR2 ANQGSEA. There are 12 residues in the CDR3. Trimming removed 7 bases at V and 5 bases at J, with 15 bases between.

V and J are TRBV25-1 and TRBJ1-1, with unresolved D. This CDR3 is built from 12 residues. Trimming took off 4 bases at V and 1 base at J, with 4 bases between the two ends. CDR1 and CDR2 from the germline V gene are MGHDK and SYGVNS. CDR3: CASSARNTEAFF. CDR3 coding DNA: TGTGCCAGCAGTGCCAGGAACACTGAAGCTTTCTTT.

This chain links TRBV7-2 with TRBJ1-5; D remains ambiguous. V lost 1 base, J lost 12 bases, and 19 bases lay in between. Germline CDR1 is SGHTA and CDR2 is FQGNSA. The CDR3 extends over 15 amino acids. The CDR3 reads CASSLDAPPVALQHF. DNA of the CDR3: TGTGCCAGCAGCTTAGATGCCCCCCCGGTTGCGCTCCAGCATTTT.

CDR3 in DNA: TGTGCCTGGAGTTTAGCTGGGGCCAACGTCCTGACTTTC. It encodes CAWSLAGANVLTF. This sequence joins TRBV30 and TRBJ2-6; D not certain. The germline gives CDR1 GTSNPN, CDR2 SVGIG (reference sequence). Trimming stripped 2 bases from V and 2 bases from J, with 4 bases between. This CDR3 spans 13 amino acids.

The CDR3 nucleotides read TGTGCCAGCAGCGTAGAGGGGGGGCGGACCGGGGAGCTGTTTTTT. Amino acids: CASSVEGGRTGELFF. The chain uses TRBV9 and TRBJ2-2, with a tentative D call TRBD2 (7 bases). The V gene's germline CDR1 is SGDLS and CDR2 YYNGEE. CDR3 size: 15 residues. The V end lost 0 bases, the J end lost 5 bases, and 11 bases lay between the germline ends.

This rearrangement joins TRBV30 to TRBJ1-5; D is unclear. The CDR3 is 13 amino acids. The V end was cut by 2 bases, the J end by 2 bases, with 7 bases between. Germline V gene sequence: CDR1 GTSNPN, CDR2 SVGIG (reference sequence). The CDR3 loop reads CAWSFQGNQPQHF. In DNA, the CDR3 is TGTGCCTGGAGTTTCCAGGGCAATCAGCCCCAGCATTTT.

This chain joins TRBV6-5 and TRBJ1-4; 11 nucleotides align to TRBD1. This CDR3 spans 16 amino acids. The trim removed 4 bases at V and 8 bases at J, leaving 9 bases unmatched. CDR1 and CDR2 from the germline V gene are MNHEY and SVGAGI. The CDR3 here is CASSLGTGGVGEKLFF. CDR3 DNA: TGTGCCAGCAGTTTAGGGACAGGGGGAGTTGGGGAAAAACTGTTTTTT.

The CDR3 DNA follows: TGTGCCATCAGTTCCTCGACAGGGGTGAACACTGAAGCTTTCTTT. Protein sequence: CAISSSTGVNTEAFF. The V call is TRBV10-3, the J call TRBJ1-1; 8 bases agree with TRBD1. V shed 5 bases and J 0 bases; nucleotides not matched to a gene: 5. Germline V CDR1 and CDR2: ENHRY, SYGVKD. This CDR3 region has 15 residues.

The chain couples TRBV7-6 to TRBJ2-7; 11 bases agree with TRBD2. The CDR3 runs to 16 residues. The V gene end was trimmed by 6 bases and the J gene end by 3 bases; junction bases not matched to a gene: 10. The germline V gene has CDR1 SGHVS and CDR2 FNYEAQ. CDR3 coding DNA: TGTGCCAGCAGGAAAGAGTCCGGGACTAGCGGCTACGAGCAGTACTTC. Translation: CASRKESGTSGYEQYF.

The chain is built from TRBV7-9 and TRBJ2-3; no clear D gene. The CDR3 is 11 residues long. With 2 bases removed from V and 7 bases from J, the gap between germline ends came to 4 bases. Looked up from germline, CDR1 is SEHNR and CDR2 is FQNEAQ (reference sequence). CDR3 sequence: CASSLLYTQYF. CDR3 nucleotide sequence: TGTGCCAGCAGCTTATTATATACGCAGTATTTT.

This chain uses TRBV28 with TRBJ2-2, with D uncertain. Germline V gene sequence: CDR1 MDHEN, CDR2 SYDVKM. The CDR3 is 12 amino acids. V was shortened by 6 bases and J by 4 bases, with 6 bases between the two germline ends. The CDR3 reads CASSPRTGELFF. In DNA form, the CDR3 reads TGTGCCAGCAGCCCTCGCACCGGGGAGCTGTTTTTT.

The gene calls are TRBV19 and TRBJ1-1, with 8 bases fitting TRBD1. After removal of 5 bases from V and 11 bases from J, the junction contained 13 bases not matched to a gene. The CDR3 length is 14 residues. Germline V gene sequence: CDR1 LNHDA, CDR2 SQIVND (reference sequence). In DNA form, the CDR3 reads TGTGCCAGTAGTTTTCTCGGACAGGGAAGTGTTGCTTTCTTT. It translates to CASSFLGQGSVAFF.

This clone was seen a few times. The chain joins TRBV12-5 to TRBJ2-2; 9 bases are shared with TRBD1. Germline V lookup: CDR1 LGHNT, CDR2 FRNRAP. The CDR3 totals 16 residues. After removal of 3 bases from V and 5 bases from J, the junction contained 7 bases not matched to a gene. The CDR3 DNA reads as TGTGCTAGTGGTTTCCAACCCGGGACAGGGACCGGGGAGCTGTTTTTT. This sequence encodes CASGFQPGTGTGELFF.

This clone was recorded once. This sequence joins TRBV28 and TRBJ1-4, with 8 positions matching TRBD1. The germline V gene has CDR1 MDHEN and CDR2 SYDVKM. J lost 3 bases, V lost 4 bases, and 4 bases had no gene match. The CDR3 is made up of 15 amino acids. In DNA form, the CDR3 reads TGTGCCAGCAGTTCCTTACAGGGGGCTAATGAAAAACTGTTTTTT. This gives the protein CASSSLQGANEKLFF.

The chain couples TRBV19 to TRBJ2-6, with D hard to call. The CDR3 is 15 residues long. Trimming took 2 bases from V and 3 from J, leaving 8 bases between them. Germline V gene sequence: CDR1 LNHDA, CDR2 SQIVND (reference sequence). In DNA, the CDR3 is TGTGCCAGTAGTATACGGGTCGGTGGGGCCAACGTCCTGACTTTC. This gives the protein CASSIRVGGANVLTF.

The CDR3 region is CASSGLTSGSTDTQYF. The CDR3 DNA follows: TGTGCCAGCAGTGGCCTTACTAGCGGCAGCACAGATACGCAGTATTTT. This chain joins TRBV6-1 and TRBJ2-3; 8 nucleotides line up with TRBD2. There are 16 residues in the CDR3. The germline V gene encodes CDR1 MNHNS and CDR2 SASEGT. The ends lost 4 bases at V and 0 bases at J; junction bases unmatched: 6.

The gene calls are TRBV5-1 and TRBJ2-7, with 11 nucleotides matching TRBD2. The CDR3 totals 15 residues. Unmatched junction bases numbered 3, after V lost 4 bases and J lost 0 bases. Per germline, CDR1 SGHRS and CDR2 YFSETQ. The CDR3 sequence: CASSPGLAVSYEQYF. The CDR3, as DNA: TGCGCCAGCAGCCCGGGACTAGCGGTCTCCTACGAGCAGTACTTC.

This clone was counted a single time. V gene TRBV28 combines with J gene TRBJ1-1, with a weak D call TRBD1 (6 bases). The CDR3 is made up of 14 amino acids. The V end was cut by 6 bases, the J end by 0 bases, with 11 bases between. Germline lookup yields CDR1 MDHEN and CDR2 SYDVKM. CDR3 amino acids: CASRQGRVNTEAFF. Written as DNA, the CDR3 is TGTGCCAGCAGACAGGGAAGGGTGAACACTGAAGCTTTCTTT.

This clone has just a few counts. The gene calls are TRBV2 and TRBJ2-3, with TRBD2 identical over 12 bases. The CDR3 is 15 residues long. Germline CDR1 is SNHLY and CDR2 is FYNNEI. V dropped 6 bases and J dropped 1; count of bases not matched to a gene: 2. The CDR3 nucleotides read TGTGCCAGCAGCCGACTAGCGGGGGGCACAGATACGCAGTATTTT. It translates to CASSRLAGGTDTQYF.

The chain links TRBV30 to TRBJ2-5, with TRBD2 matching 11 bases. Unmatched junction bases numbered 15, after V lost 1 base and J lost 5 bases. This CDR3 region has 18 residues. The germline V gene encodes CDR1 GTSNPN and CDR2 SVGIG (reference sequence). The CDR3 is CAWSDGGLAGSRRETQYF. The CDR3 nucleotides are TGTGCCTGGAGTGATGGCGGACTAGCGGGTAGTAGGAGGGAGACCCAGTACTTC.

This rearrangement joins TRBV4-1 to TRBJ2-2, with D perhaps TRBD1 (6 bases). Germline V gives CDR1 MGHRA, CDR2 YSYEKL. This CDR3 region has 15 residues. V gave up 1 base and J gave up 1 base, with 7 bases separating them. Written as DNA, the CDR3 is TGCGCCAGCAGCCAAGCGACAGGGAACACCGGGGAGCTGTTTTTT. This encodes CASSQATGNTGELFF.

The chain employs TRBV7-6 and TRBJ2-2, with a possible D match to TRBD2 (5 bases). There are 14 residues in the CDR3. Trimming cost V 5 bases and J 0 bases, with 7 bases left between them. Germline V gene sequence: CDR1 SGHVS, CDR2 FNYEAQ. The CDR3 protein is CASSRTPNTGELFF. In DNA, the CDR3 is TGTGCCAGCAGCCGGACTCCGAACACCGGGGAGCTGTTTTTT.